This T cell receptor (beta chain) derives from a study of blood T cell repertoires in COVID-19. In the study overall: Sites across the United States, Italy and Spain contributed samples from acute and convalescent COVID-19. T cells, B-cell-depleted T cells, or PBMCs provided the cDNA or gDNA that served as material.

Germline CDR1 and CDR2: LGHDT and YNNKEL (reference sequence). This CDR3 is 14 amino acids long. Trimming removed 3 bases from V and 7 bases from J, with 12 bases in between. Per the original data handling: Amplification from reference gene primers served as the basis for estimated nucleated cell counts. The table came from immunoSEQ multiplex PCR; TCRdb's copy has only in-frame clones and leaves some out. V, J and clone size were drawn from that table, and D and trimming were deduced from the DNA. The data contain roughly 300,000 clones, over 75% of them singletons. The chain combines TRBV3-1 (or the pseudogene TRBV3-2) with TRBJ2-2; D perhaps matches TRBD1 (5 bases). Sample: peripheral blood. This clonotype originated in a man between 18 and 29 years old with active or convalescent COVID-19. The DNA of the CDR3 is TGTGCCAGCAGCCACCAAGGGGTTAGCGGGGAGCTGTTTTTT. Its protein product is CASSHQGVSGELFF.